The entry that follows covers one TCR beta chain sequence. The table lists this clonotype with many counts. The antigen it binds to is not known. Base qualities are not at hand, and no much larger clone is one base apart. The data are from a study of regulatory T cells in long-lasting Graves disease (dated by TCRdb to the early 2020s). A note on the overall study: Newly diagnosed Graves' disease patients had taken antithyroid drugs for less than 3 months. Peripheral blood TCR sequencing and RNA sequencing compared persistent Graves' disease patients with newly diagnosed Graves' disease patients. A total of roughly 35 samples underwent TCR sequencing: 13 from persistent and some 20 from newly diagnosed Graves' disease patients. The study was registered as a clinical trial and conducted in China.

Library preparation was by multiplex PCR. The sample was run on an Illumina HiSeq 4000. iRepertoire HTBI primers and Arm-PCR amplification of CDR3 regions were used to construct TCR beta libraries. Before sequencing, the PCR products went through gel purification. As for how the authors treated the data: A total of fewer than 70 TRBV and more than twelve TRBJ segments were identified across samples and were used for gene usage analysis of CDR3 amino acid clonotypes. COPE and FqMerger were used to merge the filtered high-quality paired reads into contigs. BLAST was used to align contigs to IMGT TRBV, TRBD and TRBJ reference genes, with CDR3 defined following IMGT. Highly expanded clones were defined as clonotypes with a frequency above 0.1%. Repertoire diversity was measured by Shannon entropy, and V-J evenness by the Gini coefficient. Public clonotypes were defined as clonotypes shared by more than one individual. TCRdb reworked the public reads: Q25 trimming with fastp, MiXCR clone assembly, productive beta chains retained. Every distinct CDR3 protein forms one entry, paired with its most common genes and DNA. TCRdb's processing, not the authors', yielded these V and J calls. For this sample there are about 430,000 distinct CDR3 sequences; 15% appear just once. Clones ranked in the top ten supply 7.8% of the sample.

Taken with the paper, the label for time point translates to: newly diagnosed GD, antithyroid drugs for less than 3 months. For both TCR sequencing and RNA sequencing, RNA was extracted from PBMCs in TRIzol. The diagnosis of Graves' disease followed American Thyroid Association guidelines. Recruitment of patients was carried out at an endocrinology department in Xi'an, China. From each patient, approximately 9 milliliters of peripheral blood was collected into an EDTA anticoagulant tube. Ficoll Paque Plus density gradient separation was used to isolate PBMCs, and no further T cell sorting was done. An Agilent 2100 Bioanalyzer and agarose gel were used to check RNA quality, while a NanoDrop 2000 measured RNA concentration. Relative to germline, V is 6 bases shorter and J is 0 bases shorter, with 9 bases between their ends. The CDR3 spans 15 residues, from the cysteine through the phenylalanine. Of the read, only the CDR3 DNA is kept; its 45 bases are in frame from base 1. CDR1 ENHRY and CDR2 SYGVKD are derived from the germline V gene.

Findings and caveats that apply to the study as a whole: TRBV28, TRBJ1-2 and TRBJ2-5 were preferentially used in persistent disease, while TRBV20-1 and TRBJ2-1 were favored in newly diagnosed disease. More public clonotypes were shared among persistent patients (2,741) than among newly diagnosed patients (under 1,000). Sequencing and analysis were restricted to the TCR beta chain. Peripheral blood alone was examined, since thyroid tissue, which constituted the primary lesion, could not be accessed. Persistent Graves' disease patients showed lower TCR Shannon entropy and fewer highly expanded clones than newly diagnosed patients, suggesting clonal expansion. The authors acknowledged the small sample size as a limitation that may reduce accuracy.

The sample also formed part of further work on T cells in Graves' hyperthyroidism and ophthalmopathy. As the second study states: Stable Graves' hyperthyroidism was defined as the absence of progression to ophthalmopathy over 18 months of follow-up. Hyperthyroidism patients were aged 18 to 65 years and newly diagnosed, with disease duration of less than 2 months. The study excluded patients with uncontrolled infections, other autoimmune diseases, pregnancy or lactation. Diagnoses were established on the basis of clinical symptoms, serum thyroxine and TRAb, thyroid ultrasound, and orbital computed tomography. The TCR CDR3 was subjected to a first round of RT-PCR using the HTBI primer set and the Qiagen OneStep RT-PCR kit. Most expanded thyroid clonotypes (frequency above 0.001) were also found in blood, which suggests that blood repertoires may mirror thyroid immune responses. In cross-validation, a model built on a 13 V-J signature told ophthalmopathy apart from stable hyperthyroidism with approximately 90% sensitivity and roughly 81% specificity, and in testing the same model reached 80%/75%. In validation, progression to ophthalmopathy was predicted by the model with more than 65% sensitivity and 72% to 80% specificity, a median of around 6.5 months before onset. TCR V-J signatures able to tell the groups apart were searched for in a discovery cohort of 95 to 100 patients, of whom fewer than 45 had Graves' ophthalmopathy and under 65 had stable Graves' hyperthyroidism. Prospective prediction of ophthalmopathy was tested in an independent validation cohort consisting of 18 hyperthyroidism patients and over 15 patients who later progressed to ophthalmopathy. The 95 to 100 discovery patients were randomly divided into training and test sets at a 7:3 ratio. In about 6 Graves' hyperthyroidism patients, the study also compared T-cell repertoires from thyroid tissue with T-cell repertoires from blood. After blood sampling, hyperthyroidism patients were treated with methimazole at a starting dose of 30 mg daily, and ophthalmopathy patients were treated with high-dose intravenous methylprednisolone. Libraries were constructed in a second round of multiplex PCR, after which size selection and purification were performed. Sequencing of the libraries was done on an Illumina HiSeq2000 using paired-end 100 bp reads. Raw data were processed with SOAPnuke, discarding reads with adapters, uncalled bases, mean Phred below 15, or no exact constant-primer or identifier match. COPE v1.2.5 was used to merge high-quality paired reads, and clonotypes were defined as unique nucleotide sequences. Clonotypes were aligned to IMGT TRBV, TRBD and TRBJ reference segments using MiTCR v1.1. Analysis was restricted to V-J combinations with a frequency above 0.0001, which covered about 99% of repertoires. A TCS score was defined as the ratio of F50 (clonal expansion) to E x V (chaos), with BLOSUM62-based TCRdist applied between CDR3 peptides within each V-J. Welch's t-statistics and random forest reduced 514 V-J features to 10 to 15, which were used in a naive Bayes classifier (R e1071). No statistical method was used to fix the sample size in advance, and group allocation was not hidden from the investigators. The paper reports TCR Vbeta CDR3 sequencing of some 140 peripheral blood samples: approximately 41 ophthalmopathy, roughly 80 hyperthyroidism and 17 progressor patients.

The origin of this receptor is a woman aged 40 to 49 with Graves disease. Donor details come from another sample of the same person, matched by shared clones. The chain is encoded by TRBV10-3 joined to TRBJ2-6; D gene: possibly TRBD1, on 5 matching bases. Here the sequenced sample was peripheral blood mononuclear cells (PBMCs), taken at new diagnosis, from a patient treated with antithyroid drugs. The sequence in DNA is TGTGCCATCAGCTTGGACATCTCTGGGGCCAACGTCCTGACTTTC. Its translation is CAISLDISGANVLTF.